This T cell receptor (beta chain) was profiled in a study of human CD8 memory T cell subsets. Production of TCR beta libraries used UMI-labeled 5' RACE as the method. Per the study methods: Each of the TCR beta libraries had somewhere between roughly 2,700 and 20,000 functional CDR3 beta clonotypes in it. Reprocessing the 5' RACE reads, TCRdb reports a single entry for every CDR3 protein and omits DNA. These V and J calls derive from TCRdb rather than the authors' analysis. This sample's table reports 5,000 to 7,500 distinct CDR3 sequences. Findings and limits, study-wide: The stem-like memory T cell repertoire shared very little with the precursor exhausted T cell repertoire.

On this clonotype: Its antigen remains unknown.

CD8+ T cells were isolated by negative magnetic selection. Each subset gave duplicate vials of over 130,000 sorted CD8+ T cells for RNA. CDR1 and CDR2 from the germline V gene are SGHRS and YFSETQ. This CDR3 has 15 amino acids. The chain combines TRBV5-1 with TRBJ2-1; the TRBD2 assignment by TCRdb is unverifiable without DNA. Sequencing input: CD8+ effector memory T cells (TEM) sorted from PBMCs. Regarding subset: effector memory CD8 T cells, CCR7- CD45RO+ CD95+. The receptor was derived from a human donor in good health. The chain's CDR3 is CASSLWTSGYNEQFF.